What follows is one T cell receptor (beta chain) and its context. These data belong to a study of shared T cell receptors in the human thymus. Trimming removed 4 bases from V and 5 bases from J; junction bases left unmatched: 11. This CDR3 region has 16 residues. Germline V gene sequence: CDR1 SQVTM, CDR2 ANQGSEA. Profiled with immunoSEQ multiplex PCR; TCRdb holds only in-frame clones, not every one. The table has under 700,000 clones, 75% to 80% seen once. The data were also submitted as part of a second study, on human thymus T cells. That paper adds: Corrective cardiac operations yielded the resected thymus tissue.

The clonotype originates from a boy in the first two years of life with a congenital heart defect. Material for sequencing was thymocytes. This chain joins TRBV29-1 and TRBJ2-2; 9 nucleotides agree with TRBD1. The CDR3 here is CSVGPGTGNKTGELFF. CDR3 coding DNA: TGCAGCGTTGGGCCCGGGACAGGGAATAAGACCGGGGAGCTGTTTTTT.